This passage covers 18 T cell receptor beta chains from one sample sequenced in a study of blood T cell repertoires in COVID-19. The repertoire was sequenced with immunoSEQ multiplex PCR; TCRdb's copy has only in-frame clones and lacks some. Here the sample spans 100,000 to 150,000 clones, about 86% being singletons. Sequenced material: PBMCs or T cells enriched from blood (not recorded which). Receptors were obtained from a woman aged 45-59 years who had recovered from COVID-19.

The chain couples TRBV5-4 to TRBJ1-2; no reliable D call. Germline lookup yields CDR1 SGHNT and CDR2 YYREEE (reference sequence). The CDR3 has 16 amino acids. V was pared by 0 bases and J by 7 bases, with 19 bases between. CDR3 sequence (DNA): TGTGCCAGCAGCTTGGGAGGGCGCAGGTTCGGAGGTGGCTACACCTTC. It specifies CASSLGGRRFGGGYTF.

This sequence joins TRBV5-1 and TRBJ1-1, with 10 bases identical to TRBD1. This CDR3 spans 13 amino acids. The V and J ends lost 7 bases and 3 bases, in that order; junction bases with no gene match: 3. CDR1 is SGHRS and CDR2 is YFSETQ in the germline V gene. The CDR3 loop is CASRTGGDTEAFF. The CDR3, as DNA: TGCGCCAGCCGGACAGGGGGAGACACTGAAGCTTTCTTT.

V and J are TRBV7-9 and TRBJ2-5; 9 nucleotides align to TRBD1. With 5 bases clipped from V and 4 bases from J, the junction kept 2 bases outside the gene matches. The CDR3 has 13 residues. The V gene's germline CDR1 is SEHNR and CDR2 FQNEAQ (reference sequence). For the CDR3, the DNA is TGTGCCAGCAGCATGACAGGGGGAGAGACCCAGTACTTC. It specifies CASSMTGGETQYF.

The chain couples TRBV7-2 to TRBJ1-1, with D hard to call. Trimming pared 4 bases from V and 3 bases from J, leaving 12 bases between. The germline CDR1 and CDR2 sequences are SGHTA and FQGNSA. This CDR3 spans 14 amino acids. The CDR3 bases are TGTGCCAGCAGCTCCCTTCGTTCGGACACTGAAGCTTTCTTT. It yields the protein CASSSLRSDTEAFF. The entire variable domain, with the rest obtained from reference TRBV7-2 and TRBJ1-1, is as follows: GAGVSQSPSNKVTEKGKDVELRCDPISGHTALYWYRQSLGQGLEFLIYFQGNSAPDKSGLPSDRFSAERTGGSVSTLTIQRTQQEDSAVYLCASSSLRSDTEAFFGQGTRLTVV.

The chain combines TRBV10-2 with TRBJ2-5; 7 positions agree with TRBD1. Trimming removed 5 bases from V and 3 bases from J; junction bases left unmatched: 3. The germline V gene encodes CDR1 WSHSY and CDR2 SAAADI. The CDR3 sequence is 13 residues long. This chain's CDR3 is CASSWDRKETQYF. Written as DNA, the CDR3 is TGCGCCAGCAGTTGGGACAGAAAAGAGACCCAGTACTTC.

The rearrangement links TRBV7-9 to TRBJ1-2; D gene ambiguous. Germline V CDR1 and CDR2: SEHNR, FQNEAQ (reference sequence). V was pared by 6 bases and J by 6 bases, with 5 bases between. This CDR3 comprises 10 residues. Written as DNA, the CDR3 is TGTGCCAGCAGTCGCGATGGCTACACCTTC. Amino acids: CASSRDGYTF.

This clone was seen once. This chain links TRBV25-1 with TRBJ1-3; D is unclear. Germline CDR1 and CDR2: MGHDK and SYGVNS. The CDR3 has 14 residues. Trimming shortened V by 4 bases and J by 0 bases, and 7 bases separated the two germline ends. CDR3 nucleotide sequence: TGTGCCAGCAGTGTAGGGAGCTCTGGAAACACCATATATTTT. Its protein product is CASSVGSSGNTIYF.

Only a few counts were recorded for this clone. The rearrangement uses TRBV5-4 and TRBJ2-3; 10 positions agree with TRBD1. This CDR3 has 15 amino acids. V shed 4 bases, J shed 4 bases, and the junction held 6 bases outside the gene matches. The V gene's germline CDR1 is SGHNT and CDR2 YYREEE (reference sequence). CDR3 sequence reads: CASSPGTGEPDTQYF. The CDR3, as DNA: TGTGCCAGCAGCCCCGGGACAGGGGAGCCAGATACGCAGTATTTT.

The V call is TRBV4-1, the J call TRBJ1-2; 12 nucleotides match TRBD1. After removal of 3 bases from V and 3 bases from J, the junction contained 17 bases not matched to a gene. The germline V gene has CDR1 MGHRA and CDR2 YSYEKL. This CDR3 spans 20 amino acids. In DNA form, the CDR3 reads TGCGCCAGCAGCCACTACGATCTCCGGGACAGGGGGCGCTTGGACTATGGCTACACCTTC. Protein sequence: CASSHYDLRDRGRLDYGYTF.

This clone came up a few times. The chain is built from TRBV11-3 and TRBJ2-2, with D possibly TRBD2 on 6 matching bases. Germline values: CDR1 SGHNT, CDR2 YENEEA. V gave up 1 base and J gave up 5 bases, with 11 bases separating them. The length of the CDR3 is 15 residues. CDR3 DNA: TGTGCCAGCAGCTTAGTGGGGGGAAAGACCGGGGAGCTGTTTTTT. Protein: CASSLVGGKTGELFF.

The J gene is TRBJ2-1, the V gene TRBV24-1; 7 bases map to TRBD1. The CDR3 is 16 residues long. With 7 bases clipped from V and 3 bases from J, the junction kept 11 bases outside the gene matches. The V gene's germline CDR1 is KGHDR and CDR2 SFDVKD. In nucleotides, the CDR3 is TGTGCCACCAGGGCGCTAAAGGGACAGTTCTACAATGAGCAGTTCTTC. Residues: CATRALKGQFYNEQFF.

The chain employs TRBV7-8 and TRBJ1-6; weak D call: TRBD1 (5 bases). CDR1 is SGHVS and CDR2 is FQNEAQ in the germline V gene. The CDR3 contains 15 residues. Trimming pared 2 bases from V and 6 bases from J, leaving 11 bases between. The CDR3 DNA reads as TGTGCCAGCAGCTTAATCAGGGTTGGTAATTCACCCCTCCACTTT. Translated: CASSLIRVGNSPLHF.

This clone appeared many times. This chain links TRBV7-2 with TRBJ1-4; no definite D call. CDR3 length: 15 residues. V gave up 2 bases and J gave up 0 bases, with 7 bases separating them. CDR1 is SGHTA and CDR2 is FQGNSA in the germline V gene. The CDR3 DNA is TGTGCCAGCAGCTTATATCGGGCAACTAATGAAAAACTGTTTTTT. Translated: CASSLYRATNEKLFF.

V and J are TRBV5-4 and TRBJ2-1, with TRBD1 matching 7 bases. CDR3 length equals 16 residues. CDR1 is SGHNT and CDR2 is YYREEE in the germline V gene (reference sequence). J lost 0 bases, V lost 0 bases, and 3 bases had no gene match. CDR3 in amino acids: CASSLEGASSYNEQFF. Written as DNA, the CDR3 is TGTGCCAGCAGCTTGGAGGGGGCAAGCTCCTACAATGAGCAGTTCTTC.

The J gene is TRBJ2-1, the V gene TRBV6-1, with D perhaps TRBD2 (5 bases). CDR3 length equals 19 residues. Trimming removed 0 bases at V and 4 bases at J, with 22 bases between. Germline V lookup: CDR1 MNHNS, CDR2 SASEGT. CDR3 nucleotides: TGTGCCAGCAGTGAAGCCCCCCCCGTGCGGGCAGCGTATTACAATGAGCAGTTCTTC. It codes for CASSEAPPVRAAYYNEQFF.

This sequence joins TRBV11-2 and TRBJ1-1, with a tentative D call TRBD1 (6 bases). Germline lookup yields CDR1 SGHAT and CDR2 FQNNGV. Trimming took 1 base from V and 5 from J, leaving 11 bases between them. The CDR3 covers 14 residues. CDR3 DNA sequence: TGTGCCAGCAGCTTAGTTAGGGGGGGGACTGAAGCTTTCTTT. This sequence encodes CASSLVRGGTEAFF. Looking up the rest from reference TRBV11-2 and TRBJ1-1 gives the full variable domain: EAGVAQSPRYKIIEKRQSVAFWCNPISGHATLYWYQQILGQGPKLLIQFQNNGVVDDSQLPKDRFSAERLKGVDSTLKIQPAKLEDSAVYLCASSLVRGGTEAFFGQGTRLTVV.

The V gene is TRBV21-1, the J gene TRBJ1-2. TRBV21-1 is marked as a pseudogene. The CDR3 is 14 residues long. Here the CDR3 DNA reads TGTGCCAGCAGCAAAATCCCCGGGGTTCGTGGCTACACCTTC. Its translation is CASSKIPGVRGYTF.

This chain uses TRBV11-3 with TRBJ2-3, with D maybe TRBD2 (7 bases). The germline V gene has CDR1 SGHNT and CDR2 YENEEA. The CDR3 is 14 amino acids. The ends were cut back, 5 bases at V and 8 bases at J, with 17 bases in the middle. CDR3: CASSDALRGRTQYF. The CDR3 region has the DNA TGTGCCAGCAGCGACGCTTTGCGGGGGCGTACGCAGTATTTT.